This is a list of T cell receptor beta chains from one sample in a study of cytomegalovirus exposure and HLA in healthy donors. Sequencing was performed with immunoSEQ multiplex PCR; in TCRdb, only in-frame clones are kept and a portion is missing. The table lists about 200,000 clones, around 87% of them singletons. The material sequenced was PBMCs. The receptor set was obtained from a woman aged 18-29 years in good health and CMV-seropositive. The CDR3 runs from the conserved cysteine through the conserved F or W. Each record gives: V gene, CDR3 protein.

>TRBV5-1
CASSFGEDYEQYF
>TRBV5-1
CASSREGQGANTEAFF
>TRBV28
CASSFTTYTEAFF
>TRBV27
CASSSELAGEQFF
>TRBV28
CASSFEMRGRGDLAKNIQYF
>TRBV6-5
CASSYGVQRELNEQYF
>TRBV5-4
CASSKLAGGTQYF
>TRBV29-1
CSVEVREITGELFF
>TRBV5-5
CASSPEGGVGTDTQYF
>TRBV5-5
CASSYSPGTRGGYF
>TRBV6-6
CASSYSEVEQFF
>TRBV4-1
CASSQARGLAGNSYNEQFF
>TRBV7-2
CASSLNRAGNTIYF